This T cell receptor beta chain comes out of a study of shared T cell receptors in the human thymus. This clone has more than one count but fewer than ten. Sequenced by immunoSEQ multiplex PCR; TCRdb stores in-frame clones only, minus some. The sample holds hundreds of thousands of clones, approximately 80% seen once. CDR3 size: 15 residues. CDR1 is SGHAT, CDR2 FQNNGV, per germline. V lost 5 bases, J lost 4 bases, and 17 bases lay in between. This same sample was also taken into another study, of human thymus T cells. This second study says: Thymic TCR repertoires of unrelated people reportedly overlapped highly.

Specimen: thymocytes. This TCR derives from a boy under three years old with a congenital heart defect. V gene TRBV11-2 combines with J gene TRBJ1-2; TRBD1 is a possible D gene (5 bases). The CDR3 protein is CASSPSRGPVYGYTF. The CDR3 DNA reads as TGTGCCAGCAGCCCATCAAGGGGCCCAGTCTATGGCTACACCTTC.